There are a few counts of the clone carrying this T cell receptor beta chain. Its antigen is unknown. The sample is drawn from a study of beta chain features in type 1 diabetes. Study-level results: For type 1 diabetes patients, VDJ junctions showed fewer insertions and more deletions.

The V segment lost 0 bases and the J segment 0 bases; nucleotides outside the gene matches: 2. Germline V CDR1 and CDR2: SGHRS, YFSETQ. The CDR3 is 16 residues long. All of the isolated RNA was reverse transcribed, so expressed TCRB transcripts were sequenced. This table comes from immunoSEQ multiplex PCR, and its TCRdb copy is limited to in-frame clones, with some not included. Counted here are some 410,000 clones, roughly 14% occurring once; the ten biggest clones make up less than 0.04%. One heparinised draw, averaging roughly 110 mL, was taken per donor. Cell sorting via CD45RO/CCR7/CD25/CD127/CD95/CD27 was performed to obtain CD4+ naive, central memory, regulatory and stem cell-like memory cells. All sorted populations exceeded 95% purity.

This TCR came from a man between 25 and 39 years old in good health. The V gene is TRBV5-1, the J gene TRBJ2-3, with 9 bases aligning to TRBD2. Sequencing input: naive CD4+ T cells from blood. The CDR3 sequence is CASSLGLAGSTDTQYF. The CDR3 nucleotides read TGCGCCAGCAGCTTGGGGCTAGCGGGAAGCACAGATACGCAGTATTTT.